What follows are 5 T cell receptor beta chains derived from one specimen sequenced in a study of blood T cells in healthy people across ages. PCR was performed a second time for about 7 to 12 cycles using a sample-barcoded 5' primer and a J-beta primer mix. One entry per CDR3 protein, called by TCRdb with MiXCR from the 5' RACE reads. The sample yields around 2 million distinct CDR3 sequences, 30% to 40% seen once. Sequenced input: blood. These receptors were obtained from a human donor in good health.

This chain uses TRBV7-9 with TRBJ1-1; 8 bases match TRBD1. This CDR3 has 17 amino acids. The V and J ends lost 5 bases and 1 base, in that order; junction bases with no gene match: 12. Germline CDR1 SEHNR, CDR2 FQNEAQ (reference sequence). DNA for the CDR3: TGTGCCAGCAGCGCCGGAACAGGGGGGAGGGAGAACACTGAAGCTTTCTTT. Protein product: CASSAGTGGRENTEAFF.

This clonotype showed up many times. This chain connects TRBV13 to TRBJ2-1, with a weak D call TRBD2 (5 bases). V was shortened by 4 bases and J by 9 bases, with 7 bases between the two germline ends. In germline, CDR1 is PRHDT, CDR2 FYEKMQ (reference sequence). This CDR3 comprises 11 residues. The CDR3 sequence is CASSSAVEQFF. CDR3 DNA: TGTGCCAGCAGCTCAGCGGTTGAGCAGTTCTTC.

Worth noting for this clonotype: One end of the junction is discordant with germline, which a read error may explain. The chain links TRBV29-1 to TRBJ2-5, with unresolved D. The CDR3 extends over 13 amino acids. Looked up from germline, CDR1 is SQVTM and CDR2 is ANQGSEA. DNA for the CDR3: TGCAGCGTTGTAGGTTTGTACCAAGAGACCCAGTGCTTC. Residues: CSVVGLYQETQCF.

Comment on this clonotype: At one end, the junction sequence differs from germline, possibly due to a read error. The chain combines TRBV6-5 with TRBJ1-1, with D possibly TRBD1 on 5 matching bases. Per germline, CDR1 MNHEY and CDR2 SVGAGI. This CDR3 comprises 14 residues. The CDR3 DNA sequence: TGTGCCAGCAGTCCCGTGCAGGGTGCTGCTGAGGCTTTCTTT. Amino acid sequence: CASSPVQGAAEAFF.

This clonotype has just a few counts. The rearrangement links TRBV6-1 to TRBJ2-6; D not certain. CDR3 length equals 12 residues. Trimming cost V 7 bases and J 2 bases, with 3 bases left between them. Germline V gene sequence: CDR1 MNHNS, CDR2 SASEGT. The CDR3 coding sequence is TGTGCCAGCATCGCTGGGGCCAACGTCCTGACTTTC. It codes for CASIAGANVLTF.